These 7 T cell receptor beta chains originate from one sample sequenced in a study of T cell responses to AZD1222 COVID-19 vaccine. Clones were read by immunoSEQ multiplex PCR, and TCRdb kept only the in-frame ones, dropping some. The table lists 60,000 to 80,000 clones, roughly 85% of them singletons, with roughly 18% in the top ten. The starting material was peripheral blood, obtained on day 0 of AZD1222 vaccination. The receptor source for this set is an adult in good health.

The CDR3 spells CASSDTQGARGYTF. CDR3 sequence (DNA): TGTGCCAGCAGTGACACACAGGGGGCGCGAGGCTACACCTTC. The chain is built from TRBV6-1 and TRBJ1-2; 9 nucleotides align to TRBD1. V trimming: 3 bases; J trimming: 8 bases; junction bases outside the gene matches: 7. The CDR3 totals 14 residues. Germline assignment: CDR1 MNHNS and CDR2 SASEGT.

V and J are TRBV3-1 (or the pseudogene TRBV3-2) and TRBJ1-4; 8 bases align to TRBD1. This CDR3 region has 16 residues. Germline CDR1 and CDR2: LGHDT and YNNKEL (reference sequence). Losses at the gene ends were 1 base for V and 4 bases for J; bases not matched to a gene: 5. DNA of the CDR3: TGTGCCAGCAGCCAAGGAGACAGGGGCTTTAATGAAAAACTGTTTTTT. Residues: CASSQGDRGFNEKLFF.

The V gene is TRBV5-6, the J gene TRBJ1-6, with no clear D. V was shortened by 1 base and J by 7 bases, with 9 bases between the two germline ends. Germline assignment: CDR1 SGHDT and CDR2 YYEEEE. The CDR3 sequence is 14 residues long. The CDR3 DNA follows: TGTGCCAGCAGCTTGAGTGTTTCGAATTCACCCCTCCACTTT. It yields the protein CASSLSVSNSPLHF.

The chain has TRBV4-1 and TRBJ2-7; D not resolved. Deletions cut 1 base from V and 3 bases from J, with 13 bases between. CDR1 MGHRA and CDR2 YSYEKL come from the germline V gene. The CDR3 contains 15 residues. The CDR3 DNA reads as TGCGCCAGCAGCCAAGTCAGGCCTGGCAGCTACGAGCAGTACTTC. It yields the protein CASSQVRPGSYEQYF.

Comment on this clone: A much larger clone is a single base away; this may be a read error. The V and J genes are TRBV9 and TRBJ2-2; D unclear. Germline values: CDR1 SGDLS, CDR2 YYNGEE. There are 13 residues in the CDR3. Trimming removed 4 bases from V and 7 bases from J, with 11 bases in between. CDR3 nucleotide sequence: TGTGCCAGCAGCACCTCGATCATCGGGGAGCTGTTTTTT. The encoded protein is CASSTSIIGELFF.

The chain couples TRBV14 to TRBJ1-5, with D unclear. The CDR3 length is 14 residues. CDR1 SGHDN and CDR2 FVKESK come from the germline V gene. Trimming removed 2 bases from V and 6 bases from J, with 11 bases in between. For the CDR3, the DNA is TGTGCCAGCAGCCAATCTGGGTTGGGTCAGCCCCAGCATTTT. It translates to CASSQSGLGQPQHF.

CDR3 amino acids: CASSYALLGAPGELFF. As DNA, the CDR3 is TGTGCCAGCAGTTACGCCCTACTGGGGGCACCCGGGGAGCTGTTTTTT. The genes are TRBV6-2 or TRBV6-3 and TRBJ2-2; tentatively, D is TRBD1 (6 bases). In germline, CDR1 is MNHEY, CDR2 SVGEGT. This CDR3 comprises 16 residues. V was trimmed by 2 bases and J by 6 bases, leaving 16 bases between them.